The next 30 T cell receptor beta chains were all read from a single sample in a study of T cell changes during pregnancy in multiple sclerosis (dated by TCRdb to the late 2010s). The library relied on the immunoSEQ multiplex PCR assay. The source is immuneACCESS, and TCRdb retained only in-frame sequences with V and J called. Part of the clones is not carried over; for the studies checked, unresolved V genes explain less than half of this, and the remainder is unexplained. For this sample the table gives some 67,000 clones, of which around 92% were detected only once. The ten largest clones capture 2% to 2.5% of the sample. The sample was peripheral blood, taken in the first trimester of pregnancy. These receptors all come from a female donor with multiple sclerosis, enrolled in a pregnancy study.

As DNA, the CDR3 is TGTGCCAGCAGCTTAAGGAGGGGATTTACAGATACGCAGTATTTT. Translation gives CASSLRRGFTDTQYF. The rearrangement uses TRBV7-6 and TRBJ2-3, with D possibly TRBD2 on 6 matching bases. Trimming pared 2 bases from V and 3 bases from J, leaving 12 bases between. The CDR3 runs to 15 residues. Germline V gives CDR1 SGHVS, CDR2 FNYEAQ.

Details on this clone: The limits of the CDR3 on the DNA are not certain, so only TCRdb's listed CDR3 is given. The chain recombines TRBV12-2 with TRBJ1-5. TRBV12-2 is designated a pseudogene. Ends included, the CDR3 has 16 residues. This CDR3 reads CASRQVGGGSNQPQHF.

The sample holds a few counts of this clone. V and J are TRBV11-2 and TRBJ2-7, with 12 bases lining up with TRBD2. The CDR3 covers 15 residues. V lost 4 bases, J lost 4 bases, and 5 bases stayed unmatched. The germline V gene has CDR1 SGHAT and CDR2 FQNNGV. This CDR3 is CASSSLAGGPYEQYF. The CDR3 DNA sequence: TGTGCCAGCAGCTCCCTAGCGGGAGGGCCTTACGAGCAGTACTTC.

V and J are TRBV30 and TRBJ2-7, with 13 bases lining up with TRBD2. V lost 1 base to trimming and J lost 0 bases; unmatched junction nucleotides: 6. CDR1 GTSNPN and CDR2 SVGIG come from the germline V gene (reference sequence). This CDR3 is 17 amino acids long. The CDR3 nucleotides read TGTGCCTGGAGTGCCGCCCGGACTAGCGGGGGCTCCTACGAGCAGTACTTC. This codes for CAWSAARTSGGSYEQYF.

The chain couples TRBV2 to TRBJ2-5, with TRBD1 identical over 7 bases. Germline V gene sequence: CDR1 SNHLY, CDR2 FYNNEI. The CDR3 runs to 13 residues. J was trimmed by 5 bases and V by 10 bases; bases with no gene match: 10. The CDR3 DNA follows: TGTGCCACCCAGACAGGGATGAGGGAGACCCAGTACTTC. Its protein product is CATQTGMRETQYF.

The CDR3 here is CASSLPRQTYNEQFF. DNA for the CDR3: TGTGCCAGCAGCTTACCCCGACAGACCTACAATGAGCAGTTCTTC. The V call is TRBV11-2, the J call TRBJ2-1, with D maybe TRBD1 (5 bases). The CDR3 sequence is 15 residues long. Per the germline V gene, CDR1 is SGHAT and CDR2 is FQNNGV. V gave up 2 bases and J gave up 2 bases, with 10 bases separating them.

Here the CDR3 reads CASSSSGSDYGYTF. CDR3 nucleotides: TGTGCCAGCAGTTCCTCAGGGTCGGACTATGGCTACACCTTC. The chain recombines TRBV28 with TRBJ1-2, with a tentative D call TRBD1 (5 bases). CDR1 MDHEN and CDR2 SYDVKM come from the germline V gene. V was pared by 4 bases and J by 3 bases, with 12 bases between. There are 14 residues in the CDR3.

The V call is TRBV30, the J call TRBJ2-3, with 11 bases lining up with TRBD2. Trimming cost V 3 bases and J 1 base; bases outside gene matches: 3. Germline-derived CDR1 and CDR2 are GTSNPN and SVGIG (reference sequence). This CDR3 contains 15 residues. The CDR3 sequence: CAWSRGLAGTDTQYF. The CDR3 DNA follows: TGTGCCTGGAGCCGGGGACTAGCGGGCACAGATACGCAGTATTTT.

The chain links TRBV6-1 to TRBJ2-1; TRBD2 agrees at 8 bases. Germline V lookup: CDR1 MNHNS, CDR2 SASEGT. V dropped 4 bases and J dropped 13; count of bases not matched to a gene: 3. The CDR3 is made up of 11 amino acids. In DNA form, the CDR3 reads TGTGCCAGCAGTGCTCTAGCGGGCCAGTTCTTC. Protein: CASSALAGQFF.

The chain has TRBV9 and TRBJ1-1; D ambiguous. Germline loops: CDR1 SGDLS, CDR2 YYNGEE. V dropped 5 bases and J dropped 1 base, with 9 bases sitting between them. This CDR3 spans 13 amino acids. This chain's CDR3 is CASSPSWNTEAFF. CDR3 in DNA: TGTGCCAGCAGTCCTAGTTGGAACACTGAAGCTTTCTTT.

This clone was observed a handful of times. The rearrangement links TRBV18 to TRBJ1-4, with a weak D call TRBD1 (5 bases). The CDR3 contains 14 residues. Germline V gene data show CDR1 as KGHSH and CDR2 as LQKENI. Deletions cut 5 bases from V and 6 bases from J, with 13 bases between. As DNA, the CDR3 is TGTGCCAGCTCATCGGACTCGGGGGATGAAAAACTGTTTTTT. Protein sequence: CASSSDSGDEKLFF.

CDR3 region: CASSRSAATNEKLFF. The CDR3 nucleotides are TGTGCCAGTAGTCGATCCGCGGCAACTAATGAAAAACTGTTTTTT. The chain links TRBV19 to TRBJ1-4; unclear D gene. This CDR3 is 15 amino acids long. Germline assignment: CDR1 LNHDA and CDR2 SQIVND (reference sequence). Trimming stripped 5 bases from V and 0 bases from J, with 10 bases between.

The chain links TRBV5-1 to TRBJ2-2; 11 bases are shared with TRBD2. V lost 3 bases, J lost 7 bases, and 5 bases stayed unmatched. CDR1 is SGHRS, CDR2 YFSETQ, per germline. The CDR3 runs 15 residues. CDR3 amino acids: CASSSSSGRNGELFF. In DNA, the CDR3 is TGCGCCAGCAGCTCATCTAGCGGGAGGAACGGGGAGCTGTTTTTT.

The chain couples TRBV30 to TRBJ1-1; TRBD1 matches at 7 bases. The CDR3 spans 14 residues. Looked up from germline, CDR1 is GTSNPN and CDR2 is SVGIG (reference sequence). V was clipped by 1 base and J by 10 bases; unmatched bases: 12. The CDR3 is CAWSGRPDRAGAFF. CDR3 bases: TGTGCCTGGAGTGGCCGACCCGACAGGGCCGGAGCTTTCTTT.

V gene TRBV6-5 combines with J gene TRBJ1-4; D not resolved. V was clipped by 9 bases and J by 6 bases, with 11 bases between them. CDR3 length: 12 amino acids. CDR1 and CDR2 (germline): MNHEY, SVGAGI. The CDR3 DNA follows: TGTGCCAGTTTTAAGAGGCATGAAAAACTGTTTTTT. Its protein product is CASFKRHEKLFF.

The V gene is TRBV7-2, the J gene TRBJ1-4; 10 bases fit TRBD1. The CDR3 totals 15 residues. The germline gives CDR1 SGHTA, CDR2 FQGNSA. V was clipped by 5 bases and J by 3 bases; unmatched bases: 3. As DNA, the CDR3 is TGTGCCAGCAGCCCCGACAGGGGGCCTAATGAAAAACTGTTTTTT. Translated, it gives CASSPDRGPNEKLFF.

The chain couples TRBV27 to TRBJ1-1; tentatively, D is TRBD1 (6 bases). The V gene lost 6 bases and the J gene lost 7 bases, with 15 bases spanning the gap. Germline V CDR1 and CDR2: MNHEY, SMNVEV (reference sequence). The CDR3 is 13 residues long. The CDR3 loop reads CASRYDRLNEAFF. The CDR3 nucleotides are TGTGCCAGCAGATACGACAGGCTTAATGAAGCTTTCTTT.

The chain employs TRBV30 and TRBJ2-3; TRBD1 aligns across 8 bases. This CDR3 has 16 amino acids. The germline CDR1 and CDR2 sequences are GTSNPN and SVGIG (reference sequence). Germline trimming cut 0 bases from V and 0 bases from J; bases unmatched to any gene: 5. This chain's CDR3 is CAWSVRTGPSTDTQYF. CDR3 DNA: TGTGCCTGGAGTGTGAGGACAGGGCCTAGCACAGATACGCAGTATTTT.

The chain links TRBV2 to TRBJ2-3, with 7 bases aligning to TRBD1. This CDR3 has 16 amino acids. Per the germline V gene, CDR1 is SNHLY and CDR2 is FYNNEI. The junction had 11 bases not matched to a gene; V was cut back by 8 bases and J by 0 bases. The CDR3 loop reads CASQLTTGVSTDTQYF. The CDR3 DNA follows: TGTGCCAGCCAGCTAACCACAGGGGTCAGCACAGATACGCAGTATTTT.

The rearrangement joins TRBV30 to TRBJ2-3; 7 bases agree with TRBD2. Germline loops: CDR1 GTSNPN, CDR2 SVGIG (reference sequence). The V and J ends lost 5 bases and 3 bases, in that order; junction bases with no gene match: 8. The CDR3 contains 14 residues. This chain's CDR3 is CAWVPSGGTDTQYF. CDR3 nucleotide sequence: TGTGCCTGGGTCCCCTCGGGGGGTACAGATACGCAGTATTTT.

V and J are TRBV4-1 and TRBJ2-1; tentative D call: TRBD2 (6 bases). The germline V gene has CDR1 MGHRA and CDR2 YSYEKL. With 0 bases removed from V and 0 bases from J, the gap between germline ends came to 21 bases. The CDR3 runs 20 residues. The DNA for the CDR3 is TGCGCCAGCAGCCAAGACAGGGAGGTTGGGACCGGCCGCTCCTACAATGAGCAGTTCTTC. It specifies CASSQDREVGTGRSYNEQFF.

A single count supports this clone. The J gene is TRBJ1-1, the V gene TRBV6-1; weak D call: TRBD1 (6 bases). Trimming removed 0 bases at V and 1 base at J, with 12 bases between. The CDR3 consists of 16 residues. Germline CDR1 reads MNHNS; CDR2 reads SASEGT. This CDR3 is CASSEALGGGNTEAFF. CDR3 nucleotide sequence: TGTGCCAGCAGTGAAGCGCTAGGGGGGGGGAACACTGAAGCTTTCTTT.

V and J are TRBV30 and TRBJ1-1, with a possible D match to TRBD1 (6 bases). Germline V lookup: CDR1 GTSNPN, CDR2 SVGIG (reference sequence). Trimming removed 0 bases from V and 0 bases from J, with 14 bases in between. The CDR3 runs to 16 residues. CDR3 nucleotides: TGTGCCTGGAGTGTACGTCGGGGGGACATGAACACTGAAGCTTTCTTT. Translation gives CAWSVRRGDMNTEAFF. The whole variable domain, remainder taken from reference TRBV30 and TRBJ1-1, is SQTIHQWPATLVQPVGSPLSLECTVEGTSNPNLYWYRQAAGRGLQLLFYSVGIGQISSEVPQNLSASRPQDRQFILSSKKLLLSDSGFYLCAWSVRRGDMNTEAFFGQGTRLTVV.

This chain links TRBV11-2 with TRBJ1-2; 9 bases line up with TRBD1. The junction had 8 bases not matched to a gene; V was cut back by 3 bases and J by 6 bases. CDR3 length equals 15 residues. Germline V gives CDR1 SGHAT, CDR2 FQNNGV. The CDR3 region is CASSLDRGKSDGYTF. CDR3 DNA sequence: TGTGCCAGCAGCTTGGACAGGGGCAAATCTGATGGCTACACCTTC.

The chain has TRBV2 and TRBJ1-4, with D perhaps TRBD1 (5 bases). With 8 bases removed from V and 8 bases from J, the gap between germline ends came to 18 bases. In germline, CDR1 is SNHLY, CDR2 FYNNEI. The CDR3 sequence is 14 residues long. The CDR3 sequence: CASRAGTRFEKLFF. The DNA of the CDR3 is TGTGCCAGCCGTGCCGGGACTAGGTTCGAAAAACTGTTTTTT.

This chain links TRBV5-1 with TRBJ1-2, with D possibly being TRBD1 (5 bases). The CDR3 loop spans 12 amino acids. Germline V lookup: CDR1 SGHRS, CDR2 YFSETQ. Trimming shortened V by 4 bases and J by 8 bases, and 12 bases separated the two germline ends. The CDR3 DNA sequence: TGCGCCAGCAGCCGCCCGGGGGAAGGCTACACCTTC. This translates into CASSRPGEGYTF.

This chain uses TRBV28 with TRBJ1-4, with unresolved D. This CDR3 is 14 amino acids long. The V end was cut by 6 bases, the J end by 10 bases, with 18 bases between. The V gene's germline CDR1 is MDHEN and CDR2 SYDVKM. As DNA, the CDR3 is TGTGCCAGCAGAACGTCGTACGGGGTTGGAAAACTGTTTTTT. Translated: CASRTSYGVGKLFF.

V is TRBV29-1 and J is TRBJ1-4; D might be TRBD1 (6 bases). Trimming pared 3 bases from V and 7 bases from J, leaving 9 bases between. The length of the CDR3 is 12 residues. In germline, CDR1 is SQVTM, CDR2 ANQGSEA. CDR3 residues: CSVDLGGEKLFF. CDR3 nucleotide sequence: TGCAGCGTTGACCTAGGGGGTGAAAAACTGTTTTTT.

The rearrangement links TRBV7-2 to TRBJ1-5; 8 bases are shared with TRBD1. Germline CDR1 is SGHTA and CDR2 is FQGNSA. Germline trimming cut 5 bases from V and 4 bases from J; bases unmatched to any gene: 7. There are 15 residues in the CDR3. The CDR3 DNA follows: TGTGCCAGCAGCACAGGGGGGGCCTTTAATCAGCCCCAGCATTTT. It translates to CASSTGGAFNQPQHF.

V is TRBV7-2 and J is TRBJ1-1; 7 bases match TRBD1. This CDR3 is built from 15 residues. Germline CDR1 reads SGHTA; CDR2 reads FQGNSA. Losses at the gene ends were 0 bases for V and 1 base for J; bases not matched to a gene: 2. CDR3 bases: TGTGCCAGCAGCTTAGCAGGGGGCGGGAACACTGAAGCTTTCTTT. It specifies CASSLAGGGNTEAFF.